This is a list of T cell receptor beta chains from one sample in a study of technical replicates of blood from a few donors. The protocol was immunoSEQ multiplex PCR, while the TCRdb copy is restricted to in-frame clones and leaves out a portion. This repertoire shows tens of thousands of clones, approximately 96% found once; its top ten account for 0.2% to 0.25%. Sequencing was performed on T cells isolated from PBMCs. The receptors derive from a human donor in good health. Each CDR3 is given with its conserved first and last residue. D genes are given only for firm matches. The size field is filled for only some rows; it gives once, few, many or a size class.

D gene	clone size	V gene	J gene	CDR3 length	CDR3 protein	CDR3 DNA
-	-	TRBV27	TRBJ1-5	14	CASSFLQGDQPQHF	TGTGCCAGCAGTTTTCTACAGGGAGATCAGCCCCAGCATTTT
-	-	TRBV6-5	TRBJ1-2	13	CASSYSAGSGYTF	TGTGCCAGCAGTTATTCGGCAGGGTCAGGATACACCTTC
TRBD1	-	TRBV7-9	TRBJ1-5	17	CASSIAVRGDSNQPQHF	TGTGCCAGCAGCATAGCAGTCAGGGGGGATAGCAATCAGCCCCAGCATTTT
TRBD1	-	TRBV6-5	TRBJ1-3	15	CASSYFDRAGNTIYF	TGTGCCAGCAGTTATTTCGACAGGGCTGGAAACACCATATATTTT
-	once	TRBV12-2	TRBJ1-5	17	CASRFSQGGPFNQPQHF	TGTGCAAGTCGCTTTAGTCAGGGGGGCCCCTTCAATCAGCCCCAGCATTTT
TRBD2	-	TRBV7-3	TRBJ2-1	15	CASSPLAGNYNEQFF	TGTGCCAGCAGCCCACTAGCGGGAAACTACAATGAGCAGTTCTTC
-	-	TRBV5-1	TRBJ2-3	18	CASSLVSGWLAGTDTQYF	TGCGCCAGCAGCTTGGTGAGCGGGTGGCTAGCAGGCACAGATACGCAGTATTTT
-	once	TRBV7-9	TRBJ1-1	13	CASSWTFGAEAFF	TGTGCCAGCAGCTGGACATTTGGCGCTGAAGCTTTCTTT
-	once	TRBV10-1	TRBJ2-2	13	CASSPTRDRELFF	TGCGCCAGCAGTCCTACCCGGGACAGGGAGCTGTTTTTT
-	-	TRBV27	TRBJ2-5	15	CASSPPPGYQETQYF	TGTGCCAGCAGTCCCCCCCCAGGGTACCAAGAGACCCAGTACTTC